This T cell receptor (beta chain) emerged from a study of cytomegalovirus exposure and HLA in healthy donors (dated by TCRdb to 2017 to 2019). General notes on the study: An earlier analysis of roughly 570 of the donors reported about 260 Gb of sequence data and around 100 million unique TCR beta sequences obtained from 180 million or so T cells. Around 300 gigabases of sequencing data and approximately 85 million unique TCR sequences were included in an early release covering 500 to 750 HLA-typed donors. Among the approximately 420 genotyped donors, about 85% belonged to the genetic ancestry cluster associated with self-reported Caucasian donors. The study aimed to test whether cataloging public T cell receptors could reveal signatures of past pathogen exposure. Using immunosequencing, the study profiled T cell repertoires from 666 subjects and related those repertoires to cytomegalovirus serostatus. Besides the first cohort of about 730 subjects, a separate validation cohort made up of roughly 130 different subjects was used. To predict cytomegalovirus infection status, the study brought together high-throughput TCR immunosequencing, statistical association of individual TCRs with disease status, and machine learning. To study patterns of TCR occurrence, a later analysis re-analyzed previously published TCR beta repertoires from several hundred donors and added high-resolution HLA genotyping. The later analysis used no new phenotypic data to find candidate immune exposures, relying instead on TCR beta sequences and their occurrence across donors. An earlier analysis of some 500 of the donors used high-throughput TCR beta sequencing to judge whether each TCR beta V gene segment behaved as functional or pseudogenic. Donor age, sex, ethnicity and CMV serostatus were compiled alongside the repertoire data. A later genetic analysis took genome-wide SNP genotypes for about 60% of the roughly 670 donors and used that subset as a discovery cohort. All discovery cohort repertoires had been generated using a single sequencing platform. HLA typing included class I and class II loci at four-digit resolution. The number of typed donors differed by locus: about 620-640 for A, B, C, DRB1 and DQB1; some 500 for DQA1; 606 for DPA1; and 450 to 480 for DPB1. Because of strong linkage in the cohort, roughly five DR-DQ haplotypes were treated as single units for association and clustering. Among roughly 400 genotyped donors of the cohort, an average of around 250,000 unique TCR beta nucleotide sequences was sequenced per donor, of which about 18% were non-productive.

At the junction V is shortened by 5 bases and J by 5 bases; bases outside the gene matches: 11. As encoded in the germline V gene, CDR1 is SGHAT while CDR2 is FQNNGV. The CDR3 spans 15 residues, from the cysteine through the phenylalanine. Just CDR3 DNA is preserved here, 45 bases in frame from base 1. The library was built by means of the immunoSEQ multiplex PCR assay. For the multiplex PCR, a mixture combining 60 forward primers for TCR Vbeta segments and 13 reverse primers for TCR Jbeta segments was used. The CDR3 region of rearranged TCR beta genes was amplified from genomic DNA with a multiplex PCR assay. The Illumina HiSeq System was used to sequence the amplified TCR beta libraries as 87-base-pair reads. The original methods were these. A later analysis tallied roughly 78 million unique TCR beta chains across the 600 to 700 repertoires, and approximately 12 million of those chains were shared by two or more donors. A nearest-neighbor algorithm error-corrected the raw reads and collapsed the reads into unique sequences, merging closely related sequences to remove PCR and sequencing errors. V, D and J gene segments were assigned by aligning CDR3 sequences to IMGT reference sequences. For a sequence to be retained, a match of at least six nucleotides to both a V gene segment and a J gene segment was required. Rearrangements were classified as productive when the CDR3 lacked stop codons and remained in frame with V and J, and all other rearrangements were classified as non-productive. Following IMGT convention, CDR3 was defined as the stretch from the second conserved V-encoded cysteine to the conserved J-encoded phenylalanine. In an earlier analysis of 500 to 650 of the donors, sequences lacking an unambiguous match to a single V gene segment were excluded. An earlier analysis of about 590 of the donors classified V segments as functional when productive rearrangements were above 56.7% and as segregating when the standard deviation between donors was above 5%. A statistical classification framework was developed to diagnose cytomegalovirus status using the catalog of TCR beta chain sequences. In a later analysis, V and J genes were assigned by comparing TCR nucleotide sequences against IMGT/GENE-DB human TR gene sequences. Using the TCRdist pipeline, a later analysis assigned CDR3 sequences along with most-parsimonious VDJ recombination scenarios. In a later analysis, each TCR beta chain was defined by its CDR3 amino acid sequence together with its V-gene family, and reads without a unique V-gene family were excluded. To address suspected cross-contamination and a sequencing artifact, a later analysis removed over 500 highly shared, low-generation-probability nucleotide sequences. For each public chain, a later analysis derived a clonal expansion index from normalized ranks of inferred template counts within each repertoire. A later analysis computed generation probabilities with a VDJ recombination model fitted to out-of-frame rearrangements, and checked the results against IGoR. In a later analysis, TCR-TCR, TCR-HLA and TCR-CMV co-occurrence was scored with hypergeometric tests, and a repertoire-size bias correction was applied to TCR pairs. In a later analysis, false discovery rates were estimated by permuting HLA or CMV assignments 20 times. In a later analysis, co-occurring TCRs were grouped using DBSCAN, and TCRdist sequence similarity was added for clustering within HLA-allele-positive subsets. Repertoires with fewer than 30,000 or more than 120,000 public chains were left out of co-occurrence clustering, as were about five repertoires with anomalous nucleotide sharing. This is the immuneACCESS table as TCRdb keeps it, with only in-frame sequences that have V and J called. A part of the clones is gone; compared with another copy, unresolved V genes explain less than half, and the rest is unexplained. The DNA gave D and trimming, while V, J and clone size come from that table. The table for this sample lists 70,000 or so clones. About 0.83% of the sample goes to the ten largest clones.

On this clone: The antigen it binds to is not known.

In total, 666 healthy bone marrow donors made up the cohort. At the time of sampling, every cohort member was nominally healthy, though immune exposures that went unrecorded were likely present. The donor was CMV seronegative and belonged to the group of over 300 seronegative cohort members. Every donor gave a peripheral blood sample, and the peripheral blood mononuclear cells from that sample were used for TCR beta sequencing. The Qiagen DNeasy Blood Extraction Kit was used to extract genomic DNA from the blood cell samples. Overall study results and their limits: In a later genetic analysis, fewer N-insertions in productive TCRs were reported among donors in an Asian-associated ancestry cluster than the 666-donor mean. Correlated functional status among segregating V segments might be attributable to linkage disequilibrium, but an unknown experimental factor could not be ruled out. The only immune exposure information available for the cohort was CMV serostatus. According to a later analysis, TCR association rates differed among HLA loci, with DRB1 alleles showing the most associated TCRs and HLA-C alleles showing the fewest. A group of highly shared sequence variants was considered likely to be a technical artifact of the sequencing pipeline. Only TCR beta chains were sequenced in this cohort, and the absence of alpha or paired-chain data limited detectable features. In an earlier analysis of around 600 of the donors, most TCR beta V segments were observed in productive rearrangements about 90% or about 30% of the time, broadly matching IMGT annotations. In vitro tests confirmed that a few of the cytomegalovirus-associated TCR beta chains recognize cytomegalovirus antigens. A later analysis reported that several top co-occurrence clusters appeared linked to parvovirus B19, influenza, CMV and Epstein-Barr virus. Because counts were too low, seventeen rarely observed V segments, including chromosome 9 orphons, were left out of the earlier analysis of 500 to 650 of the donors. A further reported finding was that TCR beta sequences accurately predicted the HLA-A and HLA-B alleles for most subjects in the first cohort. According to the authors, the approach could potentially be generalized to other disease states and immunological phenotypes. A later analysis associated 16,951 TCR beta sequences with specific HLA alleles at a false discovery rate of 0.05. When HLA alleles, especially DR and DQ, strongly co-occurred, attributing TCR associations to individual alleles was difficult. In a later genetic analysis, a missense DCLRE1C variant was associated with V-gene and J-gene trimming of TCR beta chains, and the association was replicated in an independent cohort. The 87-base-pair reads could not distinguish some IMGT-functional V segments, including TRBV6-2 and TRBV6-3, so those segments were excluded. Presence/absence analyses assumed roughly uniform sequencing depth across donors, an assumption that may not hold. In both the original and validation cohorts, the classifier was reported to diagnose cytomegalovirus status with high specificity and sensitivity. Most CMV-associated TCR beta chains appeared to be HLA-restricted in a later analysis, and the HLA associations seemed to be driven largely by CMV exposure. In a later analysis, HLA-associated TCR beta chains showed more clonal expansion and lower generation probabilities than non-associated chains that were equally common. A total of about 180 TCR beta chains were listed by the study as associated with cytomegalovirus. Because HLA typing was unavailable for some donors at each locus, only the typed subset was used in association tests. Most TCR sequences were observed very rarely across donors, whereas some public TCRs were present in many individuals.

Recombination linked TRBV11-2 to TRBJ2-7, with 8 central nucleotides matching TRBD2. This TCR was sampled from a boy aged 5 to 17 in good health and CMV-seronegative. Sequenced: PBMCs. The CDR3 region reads CASSLQAGVLNEQYF. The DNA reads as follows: TGTGCCAGCAGCCTCCAAGCGGGAGTTCTCAACGAGCAGTACTTC.